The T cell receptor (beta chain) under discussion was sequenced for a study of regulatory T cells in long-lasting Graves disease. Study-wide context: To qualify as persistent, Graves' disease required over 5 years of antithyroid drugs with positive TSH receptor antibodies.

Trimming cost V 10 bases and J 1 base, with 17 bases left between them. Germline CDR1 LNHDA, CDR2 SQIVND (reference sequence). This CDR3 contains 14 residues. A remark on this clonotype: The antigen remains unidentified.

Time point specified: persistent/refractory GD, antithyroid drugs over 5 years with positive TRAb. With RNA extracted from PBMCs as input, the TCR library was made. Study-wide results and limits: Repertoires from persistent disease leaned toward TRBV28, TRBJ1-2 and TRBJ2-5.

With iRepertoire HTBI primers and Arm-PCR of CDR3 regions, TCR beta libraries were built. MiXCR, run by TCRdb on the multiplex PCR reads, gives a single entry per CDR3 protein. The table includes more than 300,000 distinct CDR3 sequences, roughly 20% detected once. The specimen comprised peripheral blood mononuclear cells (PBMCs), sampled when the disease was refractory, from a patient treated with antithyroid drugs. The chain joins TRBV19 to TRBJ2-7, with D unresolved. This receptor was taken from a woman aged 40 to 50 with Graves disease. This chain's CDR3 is CATRTGPLSYEQYF. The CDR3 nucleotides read TGTGCCACCAGAACCGGGCCCCTTTCCTACGAGCAGTACTTC.